A selection of T cell receptor beta chains follows, all from one sample in a study of T-cell reconstitution after alpha-beta-depleted transplantation in children. TCRdb recomputed calls from the PCR reads with MiXCR, one row per CDR3 protein. The sample lists a few hundred thousand distinct CDR3 sequences, about a quarter seen once, with about a third in the top ten. Sequenced here: PBMCs, sampled before TCRalphabeta/CD19-depleted stem cell transplant. These receptors all come from a boy under three years old with Wiskott-Aldrich syndrome, due to receive a stem cell transplant. Both conserved end residues are part of each CDR3. The order of the fields is J gene, D gene, V gene, clone size, CDR3 protein, CDR3 DNA. The D gene is left open where the match is weak. Some rows mark clone size as missing; the rest say once, few, many or name a class of expanded clone.

TRBJ2-7 . TRBV10-2 . CASSESRAGRALRYEQYF TGCGCCAGCAGTGAGTCTAGAGCTGGCAGGGCTCTCCGCTACGAGCAGTACTTC
TRBJ2-3 . TRBV7-9 . CASSYGPAVDTQYF TGTGCCAGCAGCTACGGACCGGCAGTAGATACGCAGTATTTT
TRBJ1-1 TRBD1 TRBV5-1 . CASSLRQGYTEAFF TGCGCCAGCAGCTTGAGACAGGGATACACTGAAGCTTTCTTT
TRBJ1-5 . TRBV20-1 . CSATPMGGRDQPQHF TGCAGTGCTACCCCAATGGGGGGGAGGGATCAGCCCCAGCATTTT
TRBJ2-2 TRBD1 TRBV12-3/TRBV12-4 few CASRRQGPGELFF TGTGCCAGCAGGAGACAGGGGCCCGGGGAGCTGTTTTTT
TRBJ1-2 . TRBV6-5 few CASTARRLRNYGYTF TGTGCCAGCACCGCGAGAAGGCTGAGGAACTATGGCTACACCTTC
TRBJ2-3 TRBD2 TRBV20-1 . CSASGRGSGSTDTQYF TGCAGTGCTAGCGGGAGGGGTAGCGGCAGCACAGATACGCAGTATTTT
TRBJ1-6 . TRBV12-3/TRBV12-4 . CASSQGPAPLHF TGTGCCAGCAGCCAGGGACCGGCCCCCCTCCACTTT
TRBJ1-2 . TRBV29-1 few CSAGTRYGYTF TGCAGCGCGGGGACACGCTATGGCTACACCTTC
TRBJ2-3 . TRBV5-1 . CASSPESRPGSDTQYF TGCGCCAGCAGCCCTGAATCCAGGCCCGGGTCAGATACGCAGTATTTT
TRBJ2-3 . TRBV6-1 . CASSPAGSTDTQYF TGTGCCAGCAGCCCCGCGGGTAGCACAGATACGCAGTATTTT
TRBJ2-7 TRBD2 TRBV10-3 few CAISEASGYYEQYF TGTGCCATCAGTGAGGCTAGCGGATACTACGAGCAGTACTTC
TRBJ1-5 . TRBV6-1 . CASSEIGQSNQPQHF TGTGCCAGCAGTGAAATAGGTCAAAGCAATCAGCCCCAGCATTTT
TRBJ2-5 . TRBV20-1 . CSARVPGEPQTQYF TGCAGTGCTAGAGTTCCTGGGGAGCCCCAGACCCAGTACTTC
TRBJ2-3 . TRBV5-1 few CASSAGGQREDTQYF TGCGCCAGCAGCGCAGGGGGGCAGCGCGAGGATACGCAGTATTTT
TRBJ2-6 . TRBV20-1 few CSAFSGGRSLSGANVLTF TGCAGTGCGTTTTCCGGAGGCAGATCTCTCTCTGGGGCCAACGTCCTGACTTTC
TRBJ1-5 . TRBV2 once CASRRGRVSNQPQHF TGTGCCAGCAGAAGGGGCAGGGTTAGCAATCAGCCCCAGCATTTT
TRBJ2-4 . TRBV3-1 few CASSQGLKAKNIQYF TGTGCCAGCAGCCAAGGACTGAAAGCCAAAAACATTCAGTACTTC
TRBJ1-1 . TRBV20-1 few CSARNRATTEAFF TGCAGTGCTAGAAACCGGGCGACCACTGAAGCTTTCTTT
TRBJ2-1 . TRBV6-2/TRBV6-3 . CASSYGGGSYNEQFF TGTGCCAGCAGTTACGGAGGAGGGTCCTACAATGAGCAGTTCTTC
TRBJ2-5 . TRBV10-3 few CAISERGIQETQYF TGTGCCATCAGTGAGCGGGGTATCCAAGAGACCCAGTACTTC
TRBJ2-5 . TRBV10-3 . CAISVSAESSQYF TGTGCCATCAGTGTTTCCGCAGAAAGTTCCCAGTACTTC
TRBJ2-3 TRBD2 TRBV5-1 . CASSPRLAGEYTQYF TGCGCCAGCAGCCCAAGACTAGCGGGAGAATATACGCAGTATTTT
TRBJ2-5 . TRBV20-1 . CSASGAQETQYF TGCAGTGCTAGCGGGGCCCAAGAGACCCAGTACTTC
TRBJ2-7 . TRBV10-3 few CAISLTDYEQYF TGTGCCATCAGCCTGACAGACTACGAGCAGTACTTC
TRBJ2-1 TRBD1 TRBV7-2 few CASSQTGARAYNEQFF TGTGCCAGCAGCCAGACAGGGGCCAGGGCCTACAATGAGCAGTTCTTC
TRBJ2-5 . TRBV3-1 . CASSPQWSQETQYF TGTGCCAGCAGCCCCCAGTGGTCGCAAGAGACCCAGTACTTC
TRBJ2-1 . TRBV20-1 few CSARDQTGVNYNEQFF TGCAGTGCTAGAGATCAGACGGGAGTCAACTACAATGAGCAGTTCTTC
TRBJ2-2 TRBD1 TRBV7-2 few CASSTGQGTGELFF TGTGCCAGCAGCACGGGACAGGGCACCGGGGAGCTGTTTTTT
TRBJ2-5 . TRBV20-1 . CSAYPPDSGETQYF TGCAGTGCCTATCCTCCTGACAGCGGGGAGACCCAGTACTTC
TRBJ2-7 . TRBV5-1 . CASSLDRGALQYF TGCGCCAGCAGCTTGGATAGGGGCGCGTTACAGTACTTC
TRBJ2-7 TRBD1 TRBV5-1 few CASRTGGDEQYF TGCGCCAGCCGGACAGGGGGCGACGAGCAGTACTTC
TRBJ1-3 TRBD1 TRBV14 few CASSQGRGLSGNTIYF TGTGCCAGCAGCCAAGGGAGGGGGCTCTCTGGAAACACCATATATTTT
TRBJ2-3 TRBD2 TRBV29-1 many CSVELWLAGLTDTQYF TGCAGCGTTGAGCTGTGGCTAGCGGGCCTCACAGATACGCAGTATTTT
TRBJ2-1 . TRBV20-1 once CSAHPLGGSYNEQFF TGCAGTGCTCATCCCCTAGGGGGCTCCTACAATGAGCAGTTCTTC
TRBJ2-3 . TRBV5-1 few CASSLIAGKDTQYF TGCGCCAGCAGCTTGATCGCGGGCAAAGATACGCAGTATTTT
TRBJ2-7 . TRBV10-3 few CAISQNIFPGYEQYF TGTGCCATCAGTCAAAACATTTTTCCGGGGTACGAGCAGTACTTC
TRBJ1-1 TRBD1 TRBV20-1 . CSAGTDRNTEAFF TGCAGTGCAGGGACAGACAGGAACACTGAAGCTTTCTTT
TRBJ2-1 . TRBV5-1 . CASSLWESHEQFF TGCGCCAGCAGCTTGTGGGAGTCCCATGAGCAGTTCTTC
TRBJ1-5 . TRBV6-5 few CASGHGNQPQHF TGTGCCAGCGGGCACGGCAATCAGCCCCAGCATTTT
TRBJ2-7 . TRBV6-2/TRBV6-3 . CASKRSHEQYF TGTGCCAGCAAAAGGAGTCACGAGCAGTACTTC
TRBJ2-3 . TRBV7-6 few CASSLVIWGYGNTQYF TGTGCCAGCAGCTTAGTAATTTGGGGGTACGGGAATACGCAGTATTTT
TRBJ2-7 TRBD2 TRBV6-1 . CASSEWSGRIYEQYF TGTGCCAGCAGTGAGTGGAGCGGGAGAATTTACGAGCAGTACTTC
TRBJ2-2 . TRBV28 few CASILSGKNTGELFF TGTGCCAGCATTCTTAGCGGAAAGAACACCGGGGAGCTGTTTTTT
TRBJ2-1 . TRBV12-3/TRBV12-4 few CASSKKGGEQFF TGTGCCAGCAGTAAGAAGGGGGGTGAGCAGTTCTTC
TRBJ2-7 TRBD2 TRBV6-1 few CASRPSGRSYEQYF TGTGCCAGCAGGCCTAGCGGGAGGTCCTACGAGCAGTACTTC
TRBJ1-2 TRBD1 TRBV5-4 . CASSRLTGTGGGYTF TGTGCCAGCAGCCGTCTCACCGGGACAGGGGGAGGCTACACCTTC
TRBJ2-3 TRBD1 TRBV5-1 few CASRPGQGPNTQYF TGCGCCAGCCGCCCGGGACAGGGCCCTAATACGCAGTATTTT
TRBJ1-1 . TRBV30 once CAWSATGSTEAFF TGTGCCTGGAGTGCGACGGGGTCCACTGAAGCTTTCTTT